Listed below are T cell receptor beta chains from one sample, sequenced in a study of control samples from healthy donors and cancer patients. TCRdb's copy holds only in-frame clones and misses some; the assay was immunoSEQ multiplex PCR. The table records around 75,000 clones, approximately 92% of them present only once. Material for sequencing was blood. The receptor set was obtained from a woman aged 60-70 years in good health. Both conserved end residues are part of each CDR3.

v_gene: TRBV30; CDR3aa: CAWSRGTGREKLFF
v_gene: TRBV11-2; CDR3aa: CASSPRQGEAFF
v_gene: TRBV15; CDR3aa: CATSRDRRDYEQYF
v_gene: TRBV28; CDR3aa: CAIGGNYEQYF
v_gene: TRBV7-9; CDR3aa: CASSFGRDEQYF
v_gene: TRBV11-2; CDR3aa: CASTPRGRRDTQYF
v_gene: TRBV5-5; CDR3aa: CASSWDRGTHYGYTF
v_gene: TRBV5-8; CDR3aa: CASTPTGRDEKLFF
v_gene: TRBV5-8; CDR3aa: CASSAGTVNQPQHF
v_gene: TRBV4-1; CDR3aa: CASSQGPSVTGELFF
v_gene: TRBV7-2; CDR3aa: CASSRALGSYNEQFF
v_gene: TRBV7-9; CDR3aa: CASSPSPDSPLHF
v_gene: TRBV29-1; CDR3aa: CSVEVQGDTGELFF
v_gene: TRBV28; CDR3aa: CASNFPGQRYNEQFF
v_gene: TRBV9; CDR3aa: CASSEGSVYNEQFF
v_gene: TRBV11-2; CDR3aa: CASSFRGLAGDANTGELFF
v_gene: TRBV28; CDR3aa: CASSLPGLAGSEQFF
v_gene: TRBV28; CDR3aa: CASSPGREGLSQPQHF
v_gene: TRBV20-1; CDR3aa: CSASSGNQLGEQYF
v_gene: TRBV28; CDR3aa: CASSSSGTGVGYTF
v_gene: TRBV24-1; CDR3aa: CATSGGSQDSNQPQHF
v_gene: TRBV19; CDR3aa: CASSTQRVSGNTIYF
v_gene: TRBV18; CDR3aa: CASSPPTGRSEKLFF
v_gene: TRBV7-9; CDR3aa: CASSLMAGTDTQYF
v_gene: TRBV6-5; CDR3aa: CASSYQQANTGELFF
v_gene: TRBV5-5; CDR3aa: CASSRDGLRYYEQYF
v_gene: TRBV5-1; CDR3aa: CASSLVGRNYGYTF
v_gene: TRBV19; CDR3aa: CASSISGNTDTQYF
v_gene: TRBV4-3; CDR3aa: CASSLVSGYHGELFF
v_gene: TRBV10-3; CDR3aa: CAIRPAHSTDTQYF
v_gene: TRBV7-9; CDR3aa: CASSLVPYTEAFF
v_gene: TRBV5-4; CDR3aa: CASSSPGDYGYTF
v_gene: TRBV6-5; CDR3aa: CASRPSGGHYEQYF
v_gene: TRBV12-3/TRBV12-4; CDR3aa: CASSRGADTQYF
v_gene: TRBV29-1; CDR3aa: CSVGRGVTRNEQFF
v_gene: TRBV20-1; CDR3aa: CSASPGLYNSPLHF
v_gene: TRBV6-5; CDR3aa: CASRIGYMNTEAFF
v_gene: TRBV11-2; CDR3aa: CASSPRAGPYEQYF
v_gene: TRBV18; CDR3aa: CASSPNLNTEAFF